These 24 T cell receptor beta chains were all obtained from the same sample, sequenced in a study of blood T cell repertoires in COVID-19. The table came from immunoSEQ multiplex PCR; TCRdb's copy has only in-frame clones and leaves some out. The sample contains hundreds of thousands of clones, 70% to 90% of which appear only once. Sequenced input: PBMCs or T cells enriched from blood (not recorded which). These receptors all come from a woman aged 45-60 years with acute COVID-19.

This clone was seen a handful of times. The chain joins TRBV29-1 to TRBJ1-1; 9 bases line up with TRBD1. The CDR3 consists of 15 residues. Germline values: CDR1 SQVTM, CDR2 ANQGSEA. Unmatched junction bases numbered 7, after V lost 4 bases and J lost 1 base. The chain's CDR3 is CSVVVDRGGNTEAFF. CDR3 nucleotides: TGCAGCGTTGTAGTGGACAGGGGCGGGAACACTGAAGCTTTCTTT. Together with reference TRBV29-1 and TRBJ1-1, the CDR3 gives the full variable domain: SAVISQKPSRDICQRGTSLTIQCQVDSQVTMMFWYRQQPGQSLTLIATANQGSEATYESGFVIDKFPISRPNLTFSTLTVSNMSPEDSSIYLCSVVVDRGGNTEAFFGQGTRLTVV.

Here the CDR3 reads CASSSGQAYQPQHF. The CDR3 DNA is TGTGCCAGCAGCTCTGGACAGGCCTATCAGCCCCAGCATTTT. V and J are TRBV28 and TRBJ1-5; 7 nucleotides line up with TRBD1. This CDR3 is built from 14 residues. Germline V CDR1 and CDR2: MDHEN, SYDVKM. V shed 6 bases, J shed 5 bases, and the junction held 7 bases outside the gene matches.

The chain has TRBV9 and TRBJ2-7; the match to TRBD2 covers 10 bases. Germline trimming cut 3 bases from V and 4 bases from J; bases unmatched to any gene: 7. The germline V gene has CDR1 SGDLS and CDR2 YYNGEE. The CDR3 contains 15 residues. CDR3 in DNA: TGTGCCAGCAGCGACTCCGCACTAGCGGGATACGAGCAGTACTTC. It yields the protein CASSDSALAGYEQYF.

The V gene is TRBV27, the J gene TRBJ1-2; D is ambiguous. The CDR3 extends over 12 amino acids. V was clipped by 2 bases and J by 8 bases, with 9 bases between them. Germline V gene lookup returns CDR1 MNHEY and CDR2 SMNVEV (reference sequence). The CDR3 loop is CASSLEELGYTF. The CDR3 DNA reads TGTGCCAGCAGTTTAGAGGAATTGGGCTACACCTTC.

This clone was found a few times. The chain uses TRBV3-1 (or the pseudogene TRBV3-2) and TRBJ1-2, with D hard to call. This CDR3 is 14 amino acids long. Germline V gives CDR1 LGHDT, CDR2 YNNKEL (reference sequence). With 1 base removed from V and 4 bases from J, the gap between germline ends came to 10 bases. CDR3: CASSQGGYAYGYTF. The CDR3 DNA reads as TGTGCCAGCAGCCAAGGAGGGTACGCCTATGGCTACACCTTC.

This sequence joins TRBV27 and TRBJ2-7, with 12 nucleotides matching TRBD2. In germline, CDR1 is MNHEY, CDR2 SMNVEV (reference sequence). Losses at the gene ends were 0 bases for V and 3 bases for J; bases not matched to a gene: 3. The CDR3 loop spans 16 amino acids. The chain's CDR3 is CASSLSTGLAGYEQYF. The CDR3 DNA follows: TGTGCCAGCAGTTTATCGACGGGACTAGCGGGCTACGAGCAGTACTTC.

The CDR3 DNA reads TGTGCCAGCAATGCAAAACAGGGGTTCTACGAGCAGTACTTC. It specifies CASNAKQGFYEQYF. The rearrangement links TRBV28 to TRBJ2-7; 7 bases align to TRBD1. The CDR3 has 14 residues. Trimming removed 7 bases from V and 3 bases from J; junction bases left unmatched: 9. The germline gives CDR1 MDHEN, CDR2 SYDVKM.

The chain is built from TRBV23-1 and TRBJ1-1, with D perhaps matching TRBD1 (5 bases). TRBV23-1 is designated an ORF whose function remains uncertain. Deletions cut 3 bases from V and 11 bases from J, with 19 bases between. The CDR3 totals 14 residues. CDR3 bases: TGCGCCAGCAGTCATTATCGGCAACGGGGGAAGGCTTTCTTT. It codes for CASSHYRQRGKAFF.

J is TRBJ2-1 and V is TRBV2; D may be TRBD1 (5 bases). Between the trimmed V and J ends, which lost 5 bases and 8 bases, there was a span of 7 bases. The CDR3 has 11 residues. The germline V gene encodes CDR1 SNHLY and CDR2 FYNNEI. CDR3 nucleotide sequence: TGTGCCAGCAGTTGGGGCGATGAGCAGTTCTTC. Protein: CASSWGDEQFF. Drawing the rest from reference TRBV2 and TRBJ2-1, the complete variable domain is EPEVTQTPSHQVTQMGQEVILRCVPISNHLYFYWYRQILGQKVEFLVSFYNNEISEKSEIFDDQFSVERPDGSNFTLKIRSTKLEDSAMYFCASSWGDEQFFGPGTRLTVL.

The chain joins TRBV11-3 to TRBJ2-5, with a weak D call TRBD2 (6 bases). This CDR3 has 18 amino acids. The ends were cut back, 2 bases at V and 3 bases at J, with 22 bases in the middle. Per the germline V gene, CDR1 is SGHNT and CDR2 is YENEEA. The CDR3 sequence is CASSLISGQPLGKETQYF. The CDR3 DNA reads TGTGCCAGCAGCTTAATTAGCGGCCAACCCCTGGGAAAAGAGACCCAGTACTTC.

This chain connects TRBV19 to TRBJ2-1; 10 nucleotides line up with TRBD2. After removal of 5 bases from V and 9 bases from J, the junction contained 7 bases not matched to a gene. The CDR3 spans 14 residues. Germline CDR1 is LNHDA and CDR2 is SQIVND (reference sequence). CDR3 in amino acids: CASSPGTSVSEQFF. In DNA, the CDR3 is TGTGCCAGTAGTCCGGGGACTAGCGTCAGTGAGCAGTTCTTC.

In DNA, the CDR3 is TGCGCCAGCAGCTTGGTTGGGACTAGCGTAGAGACCCAGTACTTC. It specifies CASSLVGTSVETQYF. V usage is TRBV5-1 and J usage is TRBJ2-5, with 10 bases lining up with TRBD2. V lost 0 bases and J lost 4; bases outside the gene matches: 3. CDR1 SGHRS and CDR2 YFSETQ come from the germline V gene. This CDR3 spans 15 amino acids.

J is TRBJ2-5 and V is TRBV5-1; tentative D call: TRBD1 (6 bases). The germline V gene encodes CDR1 SGHRS and CDR2 YFSETQ. The CDR3 is 13 amino acids. V dropped 7 bases and J dropped 2 bases, with 12 bases sitting between them. The CDR3 nucleotides read TGCGCCAGCCGGTCGACAGGACAAGAGACCCAGTACTTC. This translates into CASRSTGQETQYF.

V usage is TRBV7-2 and J usage is TRBJ2-2; TRBD2 agrees at 9 bases. The V gene's germline CDR1 is SGHTA and CDR2 FQGNSA. The CDR3 covers 16 residues. V was pared by 4 bases and J by 4 bases, with 7 bases of the junction left unmatched. In DNA, the CDR3 is TGTGCCAGCAGCTCTGTAGGCGGGAGGGTCACCGGGGAGCTGTTTTTT. It translates to CASSSVGGRVTGELFF.

The chain combines TRBV6-5 with TRBJ1-1, with D possibly TRBD1 on 5 matching bases. The V and J ends lost 0 bases and 1 base respectively, with 9 bases between them. CDR1 is MNHEY, CDR2 SVGAGI, per germline. The length of the CDR3 is 15 residues. CDR3 DNA: TGTGCCAGCAGTTACTCGTTCGGGGGGAACACTGAAGCTTTCTTT. This gives the protein CASSYSFGGNTEAFF.

The chain links TRBV27 to TRBJ2-6, with 8 bases matching TRBD1. This CDR3 is 17 amino acids long. Trimming cost V 4 bases and J 0 bases; bases outside gene matches: 5. Germline V CDR1 and CDR2: MNHEY, SMNVEV (reference sequence). CDR3 sequence: CASSYRDRNSGANVLTF. The CDR3 DNA reads TGTGCCAGCAGTTACCGGGACAGGAACTCTGGGGCCAACGTCCTGACTTTC.

The chain joins TRBV30 to TRBJ2-1; 7 positions match TRBD2. The CDR3 sequence is 17 residues long. With 0 bases clipped from V and 4 bases from J, the junction kept 12 bases outside the gene matches. Germline CDR1 reads GTSNPN; CDR2 reads SVGIG (reference sequence). The DNA for the CDR3 is TGTGCCTGGAGTGTACTCAGGGAGGGACGCCAATACAATGAGCAGTTCTTC. As protein: CAWSVLREGRQYNEQFF.

V is TRBV28 and J is TRBJ1-5; 9 bases agree with TRBD1. V shed 8 bases and J 11 bases; nucleotides not matched to a gene: 13. The CDR3 totals 14 residues. The V gene's germline CDR1 is MDHEN and CDR2 SYDVKM. In DNA, the CDR3 is TGTGCCAGCGGTACAGGGGGCCCGGTTGAGGCCCAGCATTTT. Protein sequence: CASGTGGPVEAQHF.

The chain carries TRBV9 and TRBJ2-7; D is unclear. Germline V gene lookup returns CDR1 SGDLS and CDR2 YYNGEE. Deletions cut 3 bases from V and 2 bases from J, with 12 bases between. The length of the CDR3 is 14 residues. The CDR3 nucleotides read TGTGCCAGCAGCGCCCCCGTCGTCCCCTACGAGCAGTACTTC. Translating gives CASSAPVVPYEQYF. Drawing the rest from reference TRBV9 and TRBJ2-7, the complete variable domain is DSGVTQTPKHLITATGQRVTLRCSPRSGDLSVYWYQQSLDQGLQFLIQYYNGEERAKGNILERFSAQQFPDLHSELNLSSLELGDSALYFCASSAPVVPYEQYFGPGTRLTVT.

This sequence joins TRBV28 and TRBJ1-1; weak D call: TRBD1 (5 bases). Germline V gene data show CDR1 as MDHEN and CDR2 as SYDVKM. Trimming removed 0 bases at V and 2 bases at J, with 10 bases between. The CDR3 totals 15 residues. CDR3 nucleotide sequence: TGTGCCAGCAGTTTATGGACAGATAGTAACACTGAAGCTTTCTTT. It specifies CASSLWTDSNTEAFF.

The V call is TRBV7-8, the J call TRBJ2-7, with 14 nucleotides matching TRBD2. The trim removed 5 bases at V and 2 bases at J, leaving 8 bases unmatched. This CDR3 is 17 amino acids long. Germline loops: CDR1 SGHVS, CDR2 FQNEAQ. The CDR3 spells CASSRGLAGVPTYEQYF. The CDR3 bases are TGTGCCAGCAGCAGGGGACTAGCGGGAGTCCCTACCTACGAGCAGTACTTC.

The gene calls are TRBV2 and TRBJ2-7; 9 bases align to TRBD1. The CDR3 extends over 11 amino acids. Trimming removed 11 bases from V and 4 bases from J; junction bases left unmatched: 3. CDR1 and CDR2 (germline): SNHLY, FYNNEI. The DNA of the CDR3 is TGTGCCGGAGACAGGGGGTACGAGCAGTACTTC. The encoded protein is CAGDRGYEQYF.

This sequence joins TRBV19 and TRBJ2-7, with TRBD1 matching over 9 bases. The CDR3 extends over 15 amino acids. The V segment lost 4 bases and the J segment 4 bases; nucleotides outside the gene matches: 8. Germline-derived CDR1 and CDR2 are LNHDA and SQIVND (reference sequence). In DNA form, the CDR3 reads TGTGCCAGTAGTACCCCGGGACAGGGAACTTACGAGCAGTACTTC. It encodes CASSTPGQGTYEQYF.

The chain is built from TRBV30 and TRBJ1-2, with D perhaps matching TRBD1 (5 bases). The V gene lost 0 bases and the J gene lost 7 bases, with 9 bases spanning the gap. The length of the CDR3 is 12 residues. Germline V lookup: CDR1 GTSNPN, CDR2 SVGIG (reference sequence). Here the CDR3 DNA reads TGTGCCTGGAGTGTAGGCGGGGGTGGCTACACCTTC. This sequence encodes CAWSVGGGGYTF.